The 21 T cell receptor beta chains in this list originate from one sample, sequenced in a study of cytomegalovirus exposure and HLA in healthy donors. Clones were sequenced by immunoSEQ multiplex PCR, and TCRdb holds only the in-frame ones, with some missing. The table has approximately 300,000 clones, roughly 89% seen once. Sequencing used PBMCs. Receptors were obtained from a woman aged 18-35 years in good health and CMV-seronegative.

The DNA of the CDR3 is TGTGCCAGCTCACCACGTCAGCGGGAGGATGAGCAGTTCTTC. Encoded protein: CASSPRQREDEQFF. The chain links TRBV18 to TRBJ2-1, with 9 bases that match TRBD2. Looked up from germline, CDR1 is KGHSH and CDR2 is LQKENI. Trimming at V came to 1 base and at J to 8 bases, leaving 3 bases not matched to a gene. This CDR3 is built from 14 residues.

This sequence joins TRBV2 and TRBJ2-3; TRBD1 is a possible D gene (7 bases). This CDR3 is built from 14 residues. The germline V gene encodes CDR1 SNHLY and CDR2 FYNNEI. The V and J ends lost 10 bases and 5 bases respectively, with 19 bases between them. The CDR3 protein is CATTQEGAIDTQYF. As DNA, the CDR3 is TGTGCCACCACTCAGGAGGGGGCTATAGATACGCAGTATTTT. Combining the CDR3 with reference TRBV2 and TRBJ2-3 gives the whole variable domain EPEVTQTPSHQVTQMGQEVILRCVPISNHLYFYWYRQILGQKVEFLVSFYNNEISEKSEIFDDQFSVERPDGSNFTLKIRSTKLEDSAMYFCATTQEGAIDTQYFGPGTRLTVL.

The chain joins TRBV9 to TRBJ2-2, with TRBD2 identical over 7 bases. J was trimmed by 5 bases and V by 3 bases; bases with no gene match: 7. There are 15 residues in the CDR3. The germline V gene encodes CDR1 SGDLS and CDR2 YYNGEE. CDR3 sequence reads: CASSAMAGATGELFF. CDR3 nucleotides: TGTGCCAGCAGCGCGATGGCGGGAGCTACCGGGGAGCTGTTTTTT. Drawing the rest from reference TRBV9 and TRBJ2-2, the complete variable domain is DSGVTQTPKHLITATGQRVTLRCSPRSGDLSVYWYQQSLDQGLQFLIQYYNGEERAKGNILERFSAQQFPDLHSELNLSSLELGDSALYFCASSAMAGATGELFFGEGSRLTVL.

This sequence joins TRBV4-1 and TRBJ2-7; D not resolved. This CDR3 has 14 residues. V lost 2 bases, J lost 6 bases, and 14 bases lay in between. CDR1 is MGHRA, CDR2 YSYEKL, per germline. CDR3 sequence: CASSQPTTRGEQYF. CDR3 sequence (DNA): TGCGCCAGCAGCCAACCCACCACTCGAGGCGAGCAGTACTTC.

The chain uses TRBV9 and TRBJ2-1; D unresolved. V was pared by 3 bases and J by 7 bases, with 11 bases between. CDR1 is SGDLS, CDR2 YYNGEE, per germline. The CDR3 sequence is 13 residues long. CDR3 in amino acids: CASSGLVSNEQFF. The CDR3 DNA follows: TGTGCCAGCAGCGGCCTAGTTAGTAATGAGCAGTTCTTC. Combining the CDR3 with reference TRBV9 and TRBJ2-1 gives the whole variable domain DSGVTQTPKHLITATGQRVTLRCSPRSGDLSVYWYQQSLDQGLQFLIQYYNGEERAKGNILERFSAQQFPDLHSELNLSSLELGDSALYFCASSGLVSNEQFFGPGTRLTVL.

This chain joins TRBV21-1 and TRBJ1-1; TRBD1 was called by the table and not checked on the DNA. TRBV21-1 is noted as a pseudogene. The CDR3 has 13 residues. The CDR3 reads CASSNPSSGEAFF. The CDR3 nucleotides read TGTGCCAGCAGCAATCCCTCTTCAGGTGAAGCTTTCTTT.

CDR3 protein: CASSDREVTEAFF. The DNA for the CDR3 is TGTGCCAGCAGTGACAGGGAGGTTACTGAAGCTTTCTTT. The chain joins TRBV27 to TRBJ1-1; 7 bases match TRBD1. Germline V gives CDR1 MNHEY, CDR2 SMNVEV (reference sequence). The junction had 5 bases not matched to a gene; V was cut back by 5 bases and J by 5 bases. The CDR3 runs to 13 residues.

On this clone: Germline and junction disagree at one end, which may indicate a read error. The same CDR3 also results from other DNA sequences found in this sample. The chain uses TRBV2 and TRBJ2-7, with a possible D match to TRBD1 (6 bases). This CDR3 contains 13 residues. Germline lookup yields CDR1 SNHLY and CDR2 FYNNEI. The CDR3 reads CASIPDRLHEQYF. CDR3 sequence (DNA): TGCGCCAGCATCCCCGACAGGTTGCACGAGCAGTACTTC.

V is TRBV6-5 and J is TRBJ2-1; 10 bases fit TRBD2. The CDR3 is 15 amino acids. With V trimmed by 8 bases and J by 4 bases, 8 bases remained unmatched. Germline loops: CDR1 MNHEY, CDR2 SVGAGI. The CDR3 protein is CASGPSGRAYNEQFF. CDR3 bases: TGTGCCAGCGGCCCAAGCGGGAGGGCTTACAATGAGCAGTTCTTC.

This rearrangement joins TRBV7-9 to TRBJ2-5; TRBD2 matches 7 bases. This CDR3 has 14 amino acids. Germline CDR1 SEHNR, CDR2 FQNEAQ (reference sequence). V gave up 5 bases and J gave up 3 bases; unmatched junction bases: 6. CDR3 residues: CASSASLAEETQYF. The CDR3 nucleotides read TGTGCCAGCAGCGCCTCTCTAGCGGAAGAGACCCAGTACTTC.

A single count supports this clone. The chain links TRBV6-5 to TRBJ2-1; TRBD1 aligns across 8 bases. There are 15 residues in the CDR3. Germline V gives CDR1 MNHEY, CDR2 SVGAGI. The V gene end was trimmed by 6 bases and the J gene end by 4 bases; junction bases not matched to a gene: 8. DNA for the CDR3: TGTGCCAGCAGCCCAGGGGGCGACCTTTACAATGAGCAGTTCTTC. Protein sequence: CASSPGGDLYNEQFF.

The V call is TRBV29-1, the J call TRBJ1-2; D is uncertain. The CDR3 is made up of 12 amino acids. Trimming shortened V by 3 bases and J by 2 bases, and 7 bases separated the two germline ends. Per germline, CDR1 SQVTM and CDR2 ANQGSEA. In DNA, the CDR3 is TGCAGCGTTGAGTCCGGGAACTATGGCTACACCTTC. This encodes CSVESGNYGYTF.

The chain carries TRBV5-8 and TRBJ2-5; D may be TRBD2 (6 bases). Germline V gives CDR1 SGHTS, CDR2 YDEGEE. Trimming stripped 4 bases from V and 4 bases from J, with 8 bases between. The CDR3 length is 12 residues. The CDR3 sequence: CASSPSVETQYF. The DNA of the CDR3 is TGTGCCAGCAGCCCTAGCGTAGAGACCCAGTACTTC.

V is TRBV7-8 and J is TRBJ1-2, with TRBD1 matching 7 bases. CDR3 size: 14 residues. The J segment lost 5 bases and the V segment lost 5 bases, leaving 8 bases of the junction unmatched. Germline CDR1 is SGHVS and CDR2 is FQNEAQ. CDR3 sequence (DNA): TGTGCCAGCAGCCCTATGCCAGGGGGTTATGGCTACACCTTC. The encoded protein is CASSPMPGGYGYTF.

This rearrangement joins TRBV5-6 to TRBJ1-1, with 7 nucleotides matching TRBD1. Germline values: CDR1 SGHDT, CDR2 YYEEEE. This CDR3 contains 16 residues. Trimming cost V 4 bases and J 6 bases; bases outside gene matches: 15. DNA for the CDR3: TGTGCCAGCAGCCTCTACCGACAGGGTTCCGATGCTGAAGCTTTCTTT. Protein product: CASSLYRQGSDAEAFF.

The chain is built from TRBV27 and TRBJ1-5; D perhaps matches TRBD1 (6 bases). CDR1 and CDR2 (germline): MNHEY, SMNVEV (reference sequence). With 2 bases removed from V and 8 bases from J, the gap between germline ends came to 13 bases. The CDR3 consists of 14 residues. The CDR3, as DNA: TGTGCCAGCAGTTTAAGGGGGGGCTGGGAGCCCCAGCATTTT. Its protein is CASSLRGGWEPQHF.

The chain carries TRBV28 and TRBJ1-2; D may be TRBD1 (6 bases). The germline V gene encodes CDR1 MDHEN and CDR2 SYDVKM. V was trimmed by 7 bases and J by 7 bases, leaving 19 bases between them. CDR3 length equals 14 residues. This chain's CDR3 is CASTLGEGVAGYTF. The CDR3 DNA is TGTGCCAGCACCCTGGGGGAGGGGGTCGCTGGCTACACCTTC.

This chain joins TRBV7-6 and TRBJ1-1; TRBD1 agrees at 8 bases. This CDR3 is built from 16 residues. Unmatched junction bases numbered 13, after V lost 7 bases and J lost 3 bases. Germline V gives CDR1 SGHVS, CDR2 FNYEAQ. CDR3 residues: CASNPLAGGADTEAFF. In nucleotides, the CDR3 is TGTGCCAGCAACCCCCTCGCAGGGGGCGCGGACACTGAAGCTTTCTTT.

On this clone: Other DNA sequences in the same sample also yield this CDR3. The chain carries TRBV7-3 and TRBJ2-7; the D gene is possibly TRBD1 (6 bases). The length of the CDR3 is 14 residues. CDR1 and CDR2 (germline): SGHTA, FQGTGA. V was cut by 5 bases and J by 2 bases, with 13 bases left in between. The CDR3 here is CASSRQGGAYEQYF. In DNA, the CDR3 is TGTGCCAGCAGCAGACAAGGGGGTGCCTACGAGCAGTACTTC.

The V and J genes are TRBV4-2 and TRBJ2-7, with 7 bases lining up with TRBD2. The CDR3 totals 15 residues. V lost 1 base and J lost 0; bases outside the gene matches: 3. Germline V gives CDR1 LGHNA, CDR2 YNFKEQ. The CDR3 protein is CASSQVASGSYEQYF. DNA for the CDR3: TGTGCCAGCAGCCAAGTGGCTAGCGGCTCCTACGAGCAGTACTTC.

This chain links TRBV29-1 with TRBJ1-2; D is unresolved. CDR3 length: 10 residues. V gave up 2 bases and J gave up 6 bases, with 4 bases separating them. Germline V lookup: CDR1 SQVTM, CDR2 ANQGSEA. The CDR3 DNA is TGCAGCGTTGAACGGGATGGCTACACCTTC. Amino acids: CSVERDGYTF.